Listed below are T cell receptor beta chains from one sample, sequenced in a study of shared clonotypes between healthy human individuals. Produced via immunoSEQ multiplex PCR; TCRdb's table is partial and in-frame only. This sample has over 95,000 clones, with about half found just once. Specimen: PBMCs. The receptor source for this set is a woman in her 40s in good health. Some clones in this sample may be carry-over from other donors' samples. CDR3s include the opening cysteine and the closing phenylalanine or tryptophan. The D gene is left open where the match is weak. Clone size is shown for a subset of rows, as once, few, many or a class of expanded clone.

TRBJ2-7	.	TRBV20-1	.	CSARGQLEQYF	TGCAGTGCCAGAGGACAGCTCGAGCAGTACTTC
TRBJ1-2	.	TRBV7-2	.	CASSLGLGYVYGYTF	TGTGCCAGCAGCTTAGGACTGGGCTACGTCTATGGCTACACCTTC
TRBJ2-7	.	TRBV7-8	TRBD2	CASSLGLAETYEQYF	TGTGCCAGCAGCTTAGGACTAGCGGAAACCTACGAGCAGTACTTC
TRBJ2-5	.	TRBV7-2	.	CASSSRLEETQYF	TGTGCCAGCAGTTCTCGACTAGAGGAGACCCAGTACTTC
TRBJ2-7	.	TRBV30	.	CAWAWGRSSYEQYF	TGTGCCTGGGCCTGGGGCAGGAGCTCCTACGAGCAGTACTTC
TRBJ1-6	few	TRBV30	.	CACPGRGADSSPLHF	TGTGCCTGCCCCGGACGGGGGGCCGATAGTTCACCCCTCCACTTT
TRBJ1-2	.	TRBV28	TRBD1	CASSSLGDRVPYGYTF	TGTGCCAGCAGTTCCTTGGGGGACAGGGTGCCCTATGGCTACACCTTC
TRBJ2-1	many	TRBV30	TRBD2	CAWSVLGTSGTEQFF	TGTGCCTGGAGTGTACTCGGGACTAGCGGGACTGAGCAGTTCTTC
TRBJ1-5	.	TRBV18	TRBD1	CASSPIRTGGSNQPQHF	TGTGCCAGCTCACCTATCAGGACAGGGGGCAGCAATCAGCCCCAGCATTTT
TRBJ1-1	.	TRBV5-1	.	CASSDPRGPEAFF	TGCGCCAGCAGTGACCCCAGGGGACCTGAAGCTTTCTTT